The 17 T cell receptor beta chains below all came from one sample that was sequenced in a study of blood T cell repertoires in COVID-19. The data were produced by immunoSEQ multiplex PCR, yet TCRdb's version contains in-frame clones alone and is incomplete. The table shows fewer than 300,000 clones, with over 75% occurring only once. The sequenced material came from peripheral blood. The receptors originated from a human donor in a cohort sampled during active COVID-19.

The chain uses TRBV20-1 and TRBJ1-5, with D possibly TRBD1 on 5 matching bases. Germline V gene data show CDR1 as DFQATT and CDR2 as SNEGSKA (reference sequence). This CDR3 region has 14 residues. V lost 3 bases to trimming and J lost 4 bases, with 13 bases between them. DNA of the CDR3: TGCAGTGCTAGTGGGGGAACAGGTAATCAGCCCCAGCATTTT. Translated: CSASGGTGNQPQHF.

The chain uses TRBV6-2 or TRBV6-3 and TRBJ1-1; D is uncertain. Germline V gene data show CDR1 as MNHEY and CDR2 as SVGEGT. V dropped 5 bases and J dropped 5 bases, with 15 bases sitting between them. The CDR3 consists of 14 residues. The CDR3 bases are TGTGCCAGCAGTGACCCTCAGCCCAGGACTGAAGCTTTCTTT. Amino acid sequence: CASSDPQPRTEAFF.

V and J are TRBV2 and TRBJ2-2; 7 nucleotides agree with TRBD1. This CDR3 has 17 residues. V lost 6 bases and J lost 5; bases outside the gene matches: 15. Germline V CDR1 and CDR2: SNHLY, FYNNEI. In DNA, the CDR3 is TGTGCCAGCAGCACAGGGCAGGGGGTGACAGCAACCGGGGAGCTGTTTTTT. Its translation is CASSTGQGVTATGELFF.

V usage is TRBV12-3 or TRBV12-4 and J usage is TRBJ1-2; D not resolved. This CDR3 is 13 amino acids long. V lost 1 base and J lost 7, with 10 bases in between. The CDR3 sequence is CASSLVIYSGYTF. CDR3 nucleotide sequence: TGTGCCAGCAGTTTAGTTATCTATAGTGGCTACACCTTC.

This chain joins TRBV10-3 and TRBJ2-2; 10 bases map to TRBD1. Trimming cost V 0 bases and J 3 bases; bases outside gene matches: 1. The germline V gene encodes CDR1 ENHRY and CDR2 SYGVKD. CDR3 length: 16 amino acids. This CDR3 is CAISESTGGDTGELFF. The CDR3 DNA reads as TGTGCCATCAGTGAGTCGACAGGGGGCGACACCGGGGAGCTGTTTTTT.

The chain uses TRBV6-1 and TRBJ1-4; possible D gene TRBD1, 6 bases. The V end lost 2 bases, the J end lost 5 bases, and 9 bases lay between the germline ends. The germline gives CDR1 MNHNS, CDR2 SASEGT. This CDR3 is built from 14 residues. CDR3: CASSESRGNEKLFF. The CDR3 nucleotides read TGTGCCAGCAGTGAAAGTAGGGGGAATGAAAAACTGTTTTTT.

The V gene is TRBV25-1, the J gene TRBJ2-2; a possible D gene is TRBD2 (6 bases). The CDR3 totals 15 residues. V was trimmed by 4 bases and J by 8 bases, leaving 17 bases between them. Per germline, CDR1 MGHDK and CDR2 SYGVNS. CDR3 amino acids: CASSVQGAGTGELFF. As DNA, the CDR3 is TGTGCCAGCAGTGTGCAGGGTGCGGGAACGGGGGAGCTGTTTTTT.

The chain joins TRBV28 to TRBJ2-1, with a tentative D call TRBD1 (5 bases). The V end lost 5 bases, the J end lost 3 bases, and 14 bases lay between the germline ends. The CDR3 contains 15 residues. Germline V gene sequence: CDR1 MDHEN, CDR2 SYDVKM. In nucleotides, the CDR3 is TGTGCCAGCAGTCCAGGGTTTGGCGACTACAATGAGCAGTTCTTC. Protein product: CASSPGFGDYNEQFF.

The V and J genes are TRBV18 and TRBJ2-2; D uncertain. Germline CDR1 KGHSH, CDR2 LQKENI. The V and J ends lost 5 bases and 7 bases respectively, with 11 bases between them. This CDR3 is 13 amino acids long. This chain's CDR3 is CASSLARYGELFF. CDR3 sequence (DNA): TGTGCCAGCTCATTGGCCCGTTACGGGGAGCTGTTTTTT.

This chain links TRBV6-6 with TRBJ1-5, with 7 bases matching TRBD1. Trimming cost V 0 bases and J 1 base; bases outside gene matches: 3. Germline CDR1 reads MNHNY; CDR2 reads SVGAGI (reference sequence). The CDR3 contains 16 residues. The CDR3 here is CASSYSWGQSNQPQHF. CDR3 nucleotide sequence: TGTGCCAGCAGTTACTCCTGGGGACAGAGCAATCAGCCCCAGCATTTT.

This chain joins TRBV5-6 and TRBJ2-3; 14 bases are shared with TRBD2. Germline trimming cut 7 bases from V and 3 bases from J; bases unmatched to any gene: 10. Germline-derived CDR1 and CDR2 are SGHDT and YYEEEE. The CDR3 is made up of 17 amino acids. CDR3 DNA sequence: TGTGCCAGCGGACCGGGACTAGCGGGAGCGAGTACAGATACGCAGTATTTT. Amino acids: CASGPGLAGASTDTQYF.

The rearrangement joins TRBV5-1 to TRBJ1-3; D is perhaps TRBD1 (6 bases). The V gene's germline CDR1 is SGHRS and CDR2 YFSETQ. CDR3 size: 15 residues. Trimming removed 3 bases from V and 1 base from J, with 11 bases in between. The CDR3 here is CASSSSTGSGNTIYF. CDR3 in DNA: TGCGCCAGCAGCTCAAGCACAGGGTCTGGAAACACCATATATTTT.

The chain uses TRBV6-4 and TRBJ2-3; TRBD1 might be the D (5 bases). Germline V lookup: CDR1 MRHNA, CDR2 SNTAGT. This CDR3 is built from 15 residues. Trimming left V 0 bases short and J 6 bases short, with 13 bases between. CDR3 residues: CASSDSGHSRDTQYF. CDR3 nucleotides: TGTGCCAGCAGTGACTCGGGGCACAGTAGGGATACGCAGTATTTT.

The rearrangement uses TRBV12-3 or TRBV12-4 and TRBJ2-7, with a possible D match to TRBD2 (6 bases). V was shortened by 8 bases and J by 5 bases, with 10 bases between the two germline ends. CDR3 length: 11 residues. CDR3 amino acids: CASSWGDEQYF. CDR3 nucleotides: TGTGCCAGCTCCTGGGGGGACGAGCAGTACTTC.

The chain recombines TRBV7-9 with TRBJ2-3; 7 bases match TRBD2. J was trimmed by 2 bases and V by 5 bases; bases with no gene match: 7. This CDR3 has 15 amino acids. Germline CDR1 reads SEHNR; CDR2 reads FQNEAQ (reference sequence). The CDR3 DNA reads TGTGCCAGCAGCACCGAGCGGGATCTCACAGATACGCAGTATTTT. It codes for CASSTERDLTDTQYF. The variable domain in full, completed from reference TRBV7-9 and TRBJ2-3, reads DTGVSQNPRHKITKRGQNVTFRCDPISEHNRLYWYRQTLGQGPEFLTYFQNEAQLEKSRLLSDRFSAERPKGSFSTLEIQRTEQGDSAMYLCASSTERDLTDTQYFGPGTRLTVL.

This clone was seen a single time. The rearrangement links TRBV7-9 to TRBJ2-1, with TRBD2 matching over 9 bases. J was trimmed by 2 bases and V by 7 bases; bases with no gene match: 3. Germline assignment: CDR1 SEHNR and CDR2 FQNEAQ (reference sequence). The CDR3 covers 14 residues. Here the CDR3 reads CASTLAGPYNEQFF. CDR3 DNA sequence: TGTGCCAGCACTCTAGCGGGGCCCTACAATGAGCAGTTCTTC.

The chain couples TRBV20-1 to TRBJ1-4, with no clear D. The CDR3 extends over 10 amino acids. V was cut by 3 bases and J by 8 bases, with 4 bases left in between. Germline CDR1 and CDR2: DFQATT and SNEGSKA (reference sequence). The CDR3 DNA reads TGCAGTGCTAGGCGGGAAAAACTGTTTTTT. Amino acids: CSARREKLFF.